This T cell receptor (beta chain) came from a study of shared clonotypes between healthy human individuals. Study details: For every donor, three CD4 naive, three CD4 memory, two CD8 naive and one CD8 memory plates were used.

CDR3 length: 16 residues. With 0 bases removed from V and 8 bases from J, the gap between germline ends came to 18 bases. Germline loops: CDR1 SGHRS, CDR2 YFSETQ. Regarding this clone: What it binds is unknown.

Study-wide results and caveats: Some naive CD4 clonotypes, around 4.7%, turned up in common across a few donors.

The data were produced by immunoSEQ multiplex PCR, yet TCRdb's version contains in-frame clones alone and is incomplete. The data contain 2,500,000 or so clones, around 93% of them singletons. The TCR originated in a man younger than 35 in good health. Some clones in this sample may be carry-over from other donors' samples. The V gene is TRBV5-1, the J gene TRBJ2-1; D is perhaps TRBD1 (6 bases). The specimen was naive CD4+ T cells from PBMCs. Subset described: CD45RA+ positively selected. CDR3 DNA: TGCGCCAGCAGCTTGGTAGGGGGACCCGCCGAGGATGAGCAGTTCTTC. This encodes CASSLVGGPAEDEQFF.